The rows below give T cell receptor beta chains drawn from one sample of a study of cytomegalovirus exposure and HLA in healthy donors. Assay: immunoSEQ multiplex PCR; the TCRdb copy retains only in-frame clones and omits some. The table records around 170,000 clones, 70% to 85% of them present only once. Sample: PBMCs. The receptors were sampled from a male donor in good health and CMV-seronegative. Both conserved end residues are part of each CDR3. The D gene is left open where the match is weak. Not every row has a clone size; where given, it reads once, few, many or a size class.

D gene	J gene	clone size	V gene	CDR3 DNA	CDR3 protein
TRBD1	TRBJ1-1	.	TRBV2	TGTGCCAGCAGTGAGCGGGCGACAGGGACTGAAGCTTTCTTT	CASSERATGTEAFF
.	TRBJ1-1	.	TRBV7-2	TGTGCCAGCAGCTTAGCGCTGGGTACGGGACAAATGAACACTGAAGCTTTCTTT	CASSLALGTGQMNTEAFF
TRBD2	TRBJ2-7	.	TRBV25-1	TGTGCCAGCAGTGAAGCCCCCGGGACTAGCGGGACCTGGGACGAGCAGTACTTC	CASSEAPGTSGTWDEQYF
TRBD1	TRBJ1-2	.	TRBV2	TGTGCCAGCAGTGGGACCGGACAGGGCCAGGGCTACACCTTC	CASSGTGQGQGYTF
TRBD1	TRBJ2-7	few	TRBV29-1	TGCAGCTCCGGAAGGGGGACAGGGGGCGAGCAGTACTTC	CSSGRGTGGEQYF
TRBD2	TRBJ2-5	.	TRBV18	TGTGCCAGCTCCCCCGGGACTAGCGGGAGAGGCAGGCAAGAGACCCAGTACTTC	CASSPGTSGRGRQETQYF
TRBD1	TRBJ1-5	.	TRBV15	TGTGCCACCAGCAGAGACGGCCCAGGGGGCGGTCAGCCCCAGCATTTT	CATSRDGPGGGQPQHF
.	TRBJ1-1	.	TRBV21-1	TGTGCCAGCAGCAAAGGTAACGGGGGGCGGAACACTGAAGCTTTCTTT	CASSKGNGGRNTEAFF
TRBD1	TRBJ2-6	.	TRBV4-3	TGCGCCAGCAGCCAAGGGGACAGCAGCTCTGGGGCCAACGTCCTGACTTTC	CASSQGDSSSGANVLTF
TRBD1	TRBJ1-5	once	TRBV19	TGTGCCAGTAGTATATATGGGACAGCTAGCAATCAGCCCCAGCATTTT	CASSIYGTASNQPQHF
TRBD2	TRBJ2-3	.	TRBV27	TGTGCCAGCAGTTTAACGGCTAGCGGGAGGGAAGATACGCAGTATTTT	CASSLTASGREDTQYF
.	TRBJ2-7	few	TRBV5-1	TGCGCCAGCAGCTTTAACAGGGCCTACGAGCAGTACTTC	CASSFNRAYEQYF
TRBD1	TRBJ1-5	.	TRBV25-1	TGTGCCAGCAGAGACAGGGTTTTTTTTAGCAATCAGCCCCAGCATTTT	CASRDRVFFSNQPQHF
.	TRBJ1-5	.	TRBV10-3	TGTGCCATCAGTGATCGGACAGAGAGCAATCAGCCCCAGCATTTT	CAISDRTESNQPQHF
.	TRBJ1-4	.	TRBV2	TGTGCCAGCAGTGCTAATGTGTTTTTGGTAACGAGTGAAAAACTGTTTTTT	CASSANVFLVTSEKLFF
.	TRBJ1-1	.	TRBV12-5	TGTGCTAGTGGTCTACAGGGTTCCACTGAAGCTTTCTTT	CASGLQGSTEAFF
.	TRBJ1-2	once	TRBV28	TGTGCCAGCCTCTCTAGCGGGACGGATTTCTATGGCTACACCTTC	CASLSSGTDFYGYTF
.	TRBJ1-4	.	TRBV5-4	TGTGCCAGCAGCTTGGACAAAACGGGTGAAAAGCTGTTTTTT	CASSLDKTGEKLFF
TRBD2	TRBJ2-2	.	TRBV6-4	TGTGCCAGCAGCGACTGGGCTAGCGGGGACACCGGGGAGCTGTTTTTT	CASSDWASGDTGELFF
.	TRBJ1-2	.	TRBV5-1	TGCGCCAGCAGCTTGGACGCAGGGTCTAGCTATGGCTACACCTTC	CASSLDAGSSYGYTF
.	TRBJ2-7	.	TRBV12-5	TGTGCTAGTGGTTTAGGAGAAACCTACGAGCAGTACTTC	CASGLGETYEQYF
.	TRBJ1-2	.	TRBV6-6	TGTGCCAGCAGTCGACAGGATGGTTACACCTTC	CASSRQDGYTF
.	TRBJ1-1	.	TRBV6-1	TGTGCCAGCAGTGAACCGGGGATGAACACTGAAGCTTTCTTT	CASSEPGMNTEAFF